What follows are 9 T cell receptor beta chains derived from one specimen sequenced in a study of T cells in Graves' hyperthyroidism and ophthalmopathy. Using RNA transcripts as the source, TCR beta CDR3 regions were amplified. First-round RT-PCR targeting the TCR CDR3 was performed with the HTBI primer set. TCRdb re-analysed the multiplex PCR reads in MiXCR, keeping a single row per CDR3 protein. Seen here are nearly 600,000 distinct CDR3 sequences, more than 11% observed once, and the top ten hold 5% to 7%. Material for sequencing was blood. These receptors were collected from a woman under 40 with Graves' hyperthyroidism that later progressed to Graves' ophthalmopathy.

This clonotype was seen at least ten times. The chain carries TRBV25-1 and TRBJ2-7; 9 nucleotides agree with TRBD2. Germline V lookup: CDR1 MGHDK, CDR2 SYGVNS. CDR3 length equals 15 residues. Unmatched junction bases numbered 5, after V lost 3 bases and J lost 2 bases. The CDR3 DNA is TGTGCCAGCAGTGATACTAGCGGGTCCGCCTACGAGCAGTACTTC. Translated: CASSDTSGSAYEQYF.

The chain has TRBV5-1 and TRBJ2-1; tentative D call: TRBD2 (7 bases). Germline V CDR1 and CDR2: SGHRS, YFSETQ. V was clipped by 4 bases and J by 7 bases, with 18 bases between them. This CDR3 is 15 amino acids long. This CDR3 is CASSQGGGGGNEQFF. The CDR3 coding sequence is TGCGCCAGCAGCCAAGGTGGAGGGGGAGGGAATGAGCAGTTCTTC.

The chain has TRBV7-3 and TRBJ2-7; 10 bases fit TRBD1. V shed 5 bases, J shed 2 bases, and the junction held 6 bases outside the gene matches. The CDR3 loop spans 15 amino acids. Looked up from germline, CDR1 is SGHTA and CDR2 is FQGTGA. CDR3 amino acids: CASSAGTGAAYEQYF. CDR3 nucleotides: TGTGCCAGCAGCGCTGGGACAGGGGCGGCCTACGAGCAGTACTTC.

This clonotype was detected a few times. This chain links TRBV4-1 with TRBJ2-3, with D possibly TRBD1 on 6 matching bases. The CDR3 has 16 residues. CDR1 is MGHRA and CDR2 is YSYEKL in the germline V gene. Between the trimmed V and J ends, which lost 0 bases and 3 bases, there was a span of 13 bases. The CDR3 region is CASSQEVGARTDTQYF. The CDR3, as DNA: TGCGCCAGCAGCCAAGAGGTGGGGGCAAGGACAGATACGCAGTATTTT.

Ten or more counts support this clonotype. This chain connects TRBV19 to TRBJ2-3, with 7 bases identical to TRBD2. CDR1 and CDR2 (germline): LNHDA, SQIVND (reference sequence). V was pared by 8 bases and J by 5 bases, with 16 bases of the junction left unmatched. The CDR3 runs 16 residues. CDR3 residues: CASAATSVSAGDTQYF. Written as DNA, the CDR3 is TGTGCCAGTGCTGCCACTAGCGTTTCAGCGGGAGATACGCAGTATTTT.

This clonotype was recorded many times. The chain employs TRBV7-9 and TRBJ2-1; the match to TRBD2 covers 10 bases. The V segment lost 4 bases and the J segment 5 bases; nucleotides outside the gene matches: 8. The CDR3 runs 16 residues. CDR1 and CDR2 from the germline V gene are SEHNR and FQNEAQ (reference sequence). CDR3 sequence (DNA): TGTGCCAGCAGCTCGGGAGCGGGAGGGGGAGACAATGAGCAGTTCTTC. Its translation: CASSSGAGGGDNEQFF.

This clonotype showed up many times. The chain links TRBV18 to TRBJ2-7; D is ambiguous. Per germline, CDR1 KGHSH and CDR2 LQKENI. This CDR3 comprises 14 residues. The V and J ends lost 0 bases and 0 bases respectively, with 6 bases between them. The CDR3 sequence: CASSPPVSSYEQYF. The DNA of the CDR3 is TGTGCCAGCTCACCACCGGTTAGCTCCTACGAGCAGTACTTC.

This clonotype was picked up a small number of times. The gene calls are TRBV9 and TRBJ1-5, with TRBD1 as a possible D gene (5 bases). CDR1 and CDR2 from the germline V gene are SGDLS and YYNGEE. The CDR3 has 15 residues. V lost 4 bases and J lost 4, with 15 bases in between. CDR3 DNA sequence: TGTGCCAGCAGCCTACGGGACGGACCAAATCAGCCCCAGCATTTT. It yields the protein CASSLRDGPNQPQHF.

This clonotype was seen only a few times. V and J are TRBV20-1 and TRBJ2-7; 7 nucleotides agree with TRBD1. V gave up 6 bases and J gave up 4 bases; unmatched junction bases: 9. Germline assignment: CDR1 DFQATT and CDR2 SNEGSKA (reference sequence). The CDR3 spans 13 residues. CDR3 protein: CSAQSGQLYEQYF. CDR3 coding DNA: TGCAGTGCCCAGTCGGGACAGCTTTACGAGCAGTACTTC.